This paragraph reports one TCR beta chain. The CDR3 is 11 residues long. CDR1 is SEHNR and CDR2 is FQNEAQ in the germline V gene (reference sequence). V dropped 5 bases and J dropped 3 bases, with 5 bases sitting between them. Original methodology: Amplifying reference gene primers gave estimates of nucleated cell counts. Repertoires were generated with immunoSEQ multiplex PCR, while TCRdb's copy carries only in-frame clones and drops some. V, J and clone size reflect that table, while D and trimming were determined from the DNA. The sample consists of 50,000 to 65,000 clones, roughly 92% of them appearing once. This specimen belongs to a study of blood T cell repertoires in COVID-19. Study overall: Samples of COVID-19 (acute and convalescent) were obtained from the United States, Italy and Spain. From T cells, B-cell-depleted T cells, or PBMCs came the material, which was cDNA or gDNA.

The V gene is TRBV7-9, the J gene TRBJ2-7; D gene uncertain. The specimen sequenced was peripheral blood. The receptor comes from a human donor in a cohort sampled during active COVID-19. In nucleotides, the CDR3 is TGTGCCAGCAGCCCCCGCTACGAGCAGTACTTC. Amino acids: CASSPRYEQYF.